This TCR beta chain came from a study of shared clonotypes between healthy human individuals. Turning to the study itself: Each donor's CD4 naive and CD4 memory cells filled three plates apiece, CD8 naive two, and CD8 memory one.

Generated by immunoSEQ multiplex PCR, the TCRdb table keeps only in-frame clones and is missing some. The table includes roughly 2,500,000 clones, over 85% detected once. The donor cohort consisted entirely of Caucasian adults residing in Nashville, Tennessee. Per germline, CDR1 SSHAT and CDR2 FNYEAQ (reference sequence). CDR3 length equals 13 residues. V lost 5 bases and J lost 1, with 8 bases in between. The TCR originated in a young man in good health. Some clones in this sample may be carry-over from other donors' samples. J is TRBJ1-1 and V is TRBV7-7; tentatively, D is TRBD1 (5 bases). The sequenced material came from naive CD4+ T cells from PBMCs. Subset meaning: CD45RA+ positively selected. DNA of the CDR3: TGTGCCAGCAGCCGGGACTCGAACACTGAAGCTTTCTTT. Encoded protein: CASSRDSNTEAFF. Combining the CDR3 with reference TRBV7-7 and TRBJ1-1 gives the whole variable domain GAGVSQSPRYKVTKRGQDVTLRCDPISSHATLYWYQQALGQGPEFLTYFNYEAQPDKSGLPSDRFSAERPEGSISTLTIQRTEQRDSAMYRCASSRDSNTEAFFGQGTRLTVV.